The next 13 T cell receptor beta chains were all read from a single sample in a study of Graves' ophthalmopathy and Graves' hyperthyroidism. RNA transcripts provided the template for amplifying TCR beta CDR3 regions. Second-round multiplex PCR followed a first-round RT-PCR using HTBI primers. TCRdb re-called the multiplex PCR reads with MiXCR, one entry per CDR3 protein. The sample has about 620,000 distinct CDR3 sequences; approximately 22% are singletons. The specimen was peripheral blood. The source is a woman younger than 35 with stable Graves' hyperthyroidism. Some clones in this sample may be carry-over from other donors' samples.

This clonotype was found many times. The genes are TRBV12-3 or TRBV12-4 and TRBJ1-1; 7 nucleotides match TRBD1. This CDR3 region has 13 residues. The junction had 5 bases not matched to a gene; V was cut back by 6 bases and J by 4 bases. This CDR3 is CASRTGASTEAFF. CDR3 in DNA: TGTGCCAGCAGAACAGGGGCGAGCACTGAAGCTTTCTTT.

In DNA form, the CDR3 reads TGCAGCGTTAACAGAGCAATGAACACTGAAGCTTTCTTT. As protein: CSVNRAMNTEAFF. The V gene is TRBV29-1, the J gene TRBJ1-1; D is unclear. The CDR3 covers 13 residues. Per the germline V gene, CDR1 is SQVTM and CDR2 is ANQGSEA. Trimming stripped 5 bases from V and 0 bases from J, with 10 bases between.

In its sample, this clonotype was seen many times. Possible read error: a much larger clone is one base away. CDR3: CASSYEGPQHF. In nucleotides, the CDR3 is TGTGCCAGCAGTTACGAGGGGCCCCAGCATTTT. The chain recombines TRBV6-2 or TRBV6-3 with TRBJ1-5, with D unclear. Germline CDR1 and CDR2: MNHEY and SVGEGT. Trimming took off 2 bases at V and 9 bases at J, with 5 bases between the two ends. The CDR3 spans 11 residues.

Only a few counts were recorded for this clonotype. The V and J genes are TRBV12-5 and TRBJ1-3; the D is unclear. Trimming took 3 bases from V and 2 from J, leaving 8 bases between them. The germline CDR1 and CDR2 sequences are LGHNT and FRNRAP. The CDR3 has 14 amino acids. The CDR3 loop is CASGLYPPGNTIYF. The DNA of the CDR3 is TGTGCTAGTGGTTTATACCCCCCTGGAAACACCATATATTTT.

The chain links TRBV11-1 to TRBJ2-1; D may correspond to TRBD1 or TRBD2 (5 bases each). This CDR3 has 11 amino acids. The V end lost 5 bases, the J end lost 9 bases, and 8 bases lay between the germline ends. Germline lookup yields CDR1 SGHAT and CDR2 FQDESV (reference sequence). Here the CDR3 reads CASSTGTEQFF. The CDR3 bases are TGTGCCAGCAGCACCGGGACTGAGCAGTTCTTC. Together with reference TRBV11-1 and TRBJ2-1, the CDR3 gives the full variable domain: EAEVAQSPRYKITEKSQAVAFWCDPISGHATLYWYRQILGQGPELLVQFQDESVVDDSQLPKDRFSAERLKGVDSTLKIQPAELGDSAMYLCASSTGTEQFFGPGTRLTVL.

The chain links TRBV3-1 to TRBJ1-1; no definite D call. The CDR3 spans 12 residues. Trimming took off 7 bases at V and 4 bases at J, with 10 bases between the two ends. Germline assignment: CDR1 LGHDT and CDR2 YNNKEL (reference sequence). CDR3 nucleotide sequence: TGTGCCAGCACAAAGGCGGGCACTGAAGCTTTCTTT. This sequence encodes CASTKAGTEAFF.

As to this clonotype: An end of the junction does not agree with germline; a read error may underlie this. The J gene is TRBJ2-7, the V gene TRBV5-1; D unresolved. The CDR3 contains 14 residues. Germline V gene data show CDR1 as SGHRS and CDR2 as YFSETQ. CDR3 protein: CASSLEGFTYEQHF. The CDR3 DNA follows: TGCGCCAGCAGCTTGGAAGGGTTCACCTACGAGCAGCACTTC.

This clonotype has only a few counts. The CDR3 DNA reads as TGTGCCAGCAGCGTAGAAGGGGCTGGTCAGCCCCAGCATTTT. Protein sequence: CASSVEGAGQPQHF. The V and J genes are TRBV9 and TRBJ1-5; D might be TRBD1 (5 bases). The CDR3 extends over 14 amino acids. Trimming shortened V by 0 bases and J by 6 bases, and 10 bases separated the two germline ends. Per the germline V gene, CDR1 is SGDLS and CDR2 is YYNGEE.

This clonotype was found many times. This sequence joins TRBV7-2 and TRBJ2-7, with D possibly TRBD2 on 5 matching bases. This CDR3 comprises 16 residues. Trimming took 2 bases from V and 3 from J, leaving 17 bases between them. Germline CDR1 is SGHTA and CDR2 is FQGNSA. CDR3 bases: TGTGCCAGCAGCTTATCTAGCTGGGAAACCAACTACGAGCAGTACTTC. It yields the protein CASSLSSWETNYEQYF.

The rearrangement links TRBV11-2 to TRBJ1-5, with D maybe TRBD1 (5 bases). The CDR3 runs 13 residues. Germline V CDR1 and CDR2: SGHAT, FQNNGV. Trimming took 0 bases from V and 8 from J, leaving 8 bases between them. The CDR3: CASSLDVREPQHF. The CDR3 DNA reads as TGTGCCAGCAGCTTAGACGTCAGGGAGCCCCAGCATTTT. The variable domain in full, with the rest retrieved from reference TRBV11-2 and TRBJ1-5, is EAGVAQSPRYKIIEKRQSVAFWCNPISGHATLYWYQQILGQGPKLLIQFQNNGVVDDSQLPKDRFSAERLKGVDSTLKIQPAKLEDSAVYLCASSLDVREPQHFGDGTRLSIL.

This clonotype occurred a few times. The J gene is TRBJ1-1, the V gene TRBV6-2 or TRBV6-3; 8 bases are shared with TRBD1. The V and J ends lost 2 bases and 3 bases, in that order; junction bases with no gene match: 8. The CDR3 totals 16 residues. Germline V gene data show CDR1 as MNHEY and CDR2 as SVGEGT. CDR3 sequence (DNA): TGTGCCAGCAGTTACGGGATCCAGACAGGGGACACTGAAGCTTTCTTT. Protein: CASSYGIQTGDTEAFF.

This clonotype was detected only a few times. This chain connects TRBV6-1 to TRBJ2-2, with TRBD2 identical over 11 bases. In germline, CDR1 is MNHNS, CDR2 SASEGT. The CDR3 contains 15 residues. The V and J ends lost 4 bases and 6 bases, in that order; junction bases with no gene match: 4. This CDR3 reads CASSGGLAAAGELFF. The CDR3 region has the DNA TGTGCCAGCAGTGGGGGACTAGCGGCCGCCGGGGAGCTGTTTTTT.

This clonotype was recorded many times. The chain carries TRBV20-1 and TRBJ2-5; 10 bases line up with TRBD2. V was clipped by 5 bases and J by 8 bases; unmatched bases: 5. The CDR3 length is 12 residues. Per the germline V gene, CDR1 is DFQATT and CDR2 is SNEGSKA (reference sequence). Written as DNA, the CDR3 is TGCAGTGCTCAAACTAGCGGGGTTACCCAGTACTTC. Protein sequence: CSAQTSGVTQYF.